This T cell receptor (beta chain) was sequenced during a study of CD8 T cells in Susac syndrome. RNA was extracted with the RNeasy kit, and a quantity of roughly 0.5 to 1 ug was reverse transcribed using random hexamers. Coverage of TCR beta CDR3 amplification by immunoSEQ multiplex PCR extended to 54 Vbeta and 13 Jbeta. TCRdb fed the immunoSEQ multiplex PCR reads into MiXCR, producing one record per CDR3 protein. The sample lists some 400,000 distinct CDR3 sequences, 75% to 90% occurring once. Sequencing of TCR beta, carried out with a high-throughput approach, was applied to CD8+ and CD4+ T cells from the blood. The multiple sclerosis controls were treatment-naive patients with relapsing-remitting disease that was stable or active. Negative isolation yielded CD8+ and CD4+ T cells; FACS enriched TEMRA cells. Germline lookup yields CDR1 LNHDA and CDR2 SQIVND (reference sequence). Deletions cut 2 bases from V and 3 bases from J, with 11 bases between. The CDR3 runs 15 residues.

The chain joins TRBV19 to TRBJ2-1; weak D call: TRBD2 (6 bases). Sequencing used CD8+ T cells from PBMCs. The clonotype comes from a human donor with multiple sclerosis. CDR3 nucleotides: TGTGCCAGTAGTATACGGGCTAGCGTCTACAATGAGCAGTTCTTC. This sequence encodes CASSIRASVYNEQFF.